Given below is one TCR beta chain in context. The entry originates in a study of graft-versus-host responses after intestinal transplantation. Study information: Each of the recipients got a multivisceral, liver-intestinal, or isolated intestinal transplant.

Irradiated stimulators labeled with violet dye, approximately 200,000 in number, were plated with approximately 200,000 CFSE-labeled responders. CD4 and CD8 responders that proliferated in the reaction were FACS-sorted. The CDR3 covers 14 residues. With V trimmed by 5 bases and J by 1 base, 6 bases remained unmatched. Germline assignment: CDR1 SGHDT and CDR2 YYEEEE. Generated by immunoSEQ multiplex PCR, the TCRdb table keeps only in-frame clones and is missing some. The sample lists more than 15,000 clones, 30% to 40% occurring once. The source is a human patient who received an intestinal transplant. The gene calls are TRBV5-6 and TRBJ2-7, with 7 bases lining up with TRBD1. Here the sequenced sample was alloreactive CD8+ T cells from a mixed lymphocyte reaction culture, taken before intestinal transplant. The subset: CFSE-low proliferating T cells sorted from roughly six-day pre-transplant mixed lymphocyte reaction (GvH or HvG direction). In DNA form, the CDR3 reads TGTGCCAGCAGTTATCTGGGACAGTCCTACGAGCAGTACTTC. This gives the protein CASSYLGQSYEQYF. Using reference TRBV5-6 and TRBJ2-7 for the parts outside the CDR3, the full variable domain is DAGVTQSPTHLIKTRGQQVTLRCSPKSGHDTVSWYQQALGQGPQFIFQYYEEEERQRGNFPDRFSGHQFPNYSSELNVNALLLGDSALYLCASSYLGQSYEQYFGPGTRLTVT.